A selection of T cell receptor beta chains follows, all from one sample in a study of blood T cell repertoires in COVID-19. Clones were sequenced by immunoSEQ multiplex PCR, and TCRdb holds only the in-frame ones, with some missing. This sample has a few hundred thousand clones, with approximately 86% found just once. Sequencing was carried out using peripheral blood. The source is a man older than 75 with acute or convalescent COVID-19. The CDR3 runs from the conserved cysteine through the conserved F or W. The order of the fields is V gene, clone size, J gene, D gene, CDR3 DNA, CDR3 protein. The D gene is left open where the match is weak. Only some rows state a clone size, as once, few, many or a class for expanded clones.

V: TRBV5-6; size: NA; J: TRBJ1-1; D: NA; DNA: TGTGCCAGCAGCTTTGTTCAGGGCGAGTGGGGGAACACTGAAGCTTTCTTT; CDR3: CASSFVQGEWGNTEAFF
V: TRBV19; size: NA; J: TRBJ1-1; D: NA; DNA: TGTGCCAGTAGTAGGGTTACGGGAGGGCCAAACACTGAAGCTTTCTTT; CDR3: CASSRVTGGPNTEAFF
V: TRBV5-1; size: NA; J: TRBJ2-6; D: NA; DNA: TGCGCCAGCAGCTGGAGGACAGAAGCAGCCCTCTCTGGGGCCAACGTCCTGACTTTC; CDR3: CASSWRTEAALSGANVLTF
V: TRBV7-2; size: NA; J: TRBJ1-4; D: NA; DNA: TGTGCCAGCAGCTTAAATGGACAGCCTTATGAAAAACTGTTTTTT; CDR3: CASSLNGQPYEKLFF
V: TRBV4-1; size: NA; J: TRBJ2-7; D: TRBD2; DNA: TGCGCCAGCAGCCAAGGGGCTAGCGGGAGTATCTACGAGCAGTACTTC; CDR3: CASSQGASGSIYEQYF
V: TRBV9; size: NA; J: TRBJ2-5; D: TRBD2; DNA: TGTGCCAGCAGCGACAAATTAGCGGGGGGGCCAGAGACCCAGTACTTC; CDR3: CASSDKLAGGPETQYF
V: TRBV5-1; size: NA; J: TRBJ1-2; D: TRBD1; DNA: TGCGCCAGCAGCTTGGCCAGGGGGCCTACTAATGGCTACACCTTC; CDR3: CASSLARGPTNGYTF
V: TRBV6-5; size: few; J: TRBJ2-3; D: NA; DNA: TGTGCCAGCAGACGGGACTCCACTAGCACAGATACGCAGTATTTT; CDR3: CASRRDSTSTDTQYF
V: TRBV4-1; size: NA; J: TRBJ1-2; D: NA; DNA: TGCGCCAGCAGCCAACAGGACAGCTTCGGCTACACCTTC; CDR3: CASSQQDSFGYTF
V: TRBV5-4; size: NA; J: TRBJ2-1; D: NA; DNA: TGTGCCAGCAGCTTGTTCAGTGAGCAGTTCTTC; CDR3: CASSLFSEQFF
V: TRBV19; size: NA; J: TRBJ1-4; D: TRBD1; DNA: TGTGCCAGCAGGAACAGGGGTTTCGCAACTAATGAAAAACTGTTTTTT; CDR3: CASRNRGFATNEKLFF
V: TRBV7-3; size: NA; J: TRBJ2-1; D: TRBD1; DNA: TGTGCCAGCAGCTCCGGGACAGGGCACAATGAGCAGTTCTTC; CDR3: CASSSGTGHNEQFF
V: TRBV6-1; size: few; J: TRBJ1-5; D: TRBD1; DNA: TGTGCCAGCAGTGCGGGGACAGGGGGCGCGGGATTACAGCCCCAGCATTTT; CDR3: CASSAGTGGAGLQPQHF
V: TRBV4-1; size: once; J: TRBJ1-2; D: TRBD1; DNA: TGCGCCAGCAGCCAAGATCCCGGCGGGACAGGGCCGGGCTACACCTTC; CDR3: CASSQDPGGTGPGYTF
V: TRBV25-1; size: few; J: TRBJ2-5; D: NA; DNA: TGTGCCAGCAGTGAATTTGGACAACCCAAAGAGACCCAGTACTTC; CDR3: CASSEFGQPKETQYF
V: TRBV2; size: NA; J: TRBJ2-1; D: TRBD2; DNA: TGTGCCAGCAGTGTCGGTGGACTAGCGGGGGGGCCTGCTAATGAGCAGTTCTTC; CDR3: CASSVGGLAGGPANEQFF
V: TRBV27; size: NA; J: TRBJ1-1; D: NA; DNA: TGTGCCAGCAGTTTGCGGAACATGAACACTGAAGCTTTCTTT; CDR3: CASSLRNMNTEAFF
V: TRBV25-1; size: NA; J: TRBJ1-5; D: NA; DNA: TGTGCCAGCAGTGAGGCATATAGCAATCAGCCCCAGCATTTT; CDR3: CASSEAYSNQPQHF
V: TRBV6-5; size: NA; J: TRBJ1-3; D: NA; DNA: TGTGCCAGCGGCCCCTTCTCTGGAAACACCATATATTTT; CDR3: CASGPFSGNTIYF
V: TRBV10-3; size: NA; J: TRBJ2-3; D: NA; DNA: TGTGCCATAACGAGGGGGGGTAGCACAGATACGCAGTATTTT; CDR3: CAITRGGSTDTQYF
V: TRBV7-2; size: NA; J: TRBJ2-1; D: NA; DNA: TGTGCCAGCAGCTTAAACGCGGGCGGTGAGCAGTTCTTC; CDR3: CASSLNAGGEQFF
V: TRBV7-9; size: NA; J: TRBJ2-6; D: TRBD1; DNA: TGTGCCAGCAGCTACAAGACAGGGGCTCCCTCTGGGGCCAACGTCCTGACTTTC; CDR3: CASSYKTGAPSGANVLTF
V: TRBV10-3; size: NA; J: TRBJ2-7; D: NA; DNA: TGTGCCATCAGTGATTTCCGGGACGAGCAGTACTTC; CDR3: CAISDFRDEQYF
V: TRBV7-2; size: NA; J: TRBJ2-7; D: TRBD2; DNA: TGTGCCAGCAGCGCTCGAGGGACTAGCGGGAGGAACTACGAGCAGTACTTC; CDR3: CASSARGTSGRNYEQYF
V: TRBV29-1; size: once; J: TRBJ1-2; D: TRBD1; DNA: TGCAGCGTTGGGACAGGGGGGAACTATGGCTACACCTTC; CDR3: CSVGTGGNYGYTF
V: TRBV15; size: once; J: TRBJ1-1; D: NA; DNA: TGTGCCACCAGCAGACTAAGACAGCCGGGGGTAGCTTTCTTT; CDR3: CATSRLRQPGVAFF
V: TRBV7-2; size: NA; J: TRBJ2-7; D: TRBD1; DNA: TGTGCCAGCAGGGAACTGGACAGGGTATACGAGCAGTACTTC; CDR3: CASRELDRVYEQYF
V: TRBV28; size: NA; J: TRBJ2-7; D: NA; DNA: TGTGCCAGCAGTAGCATCTCGGGTAGTCCGATCTACGAGCAGTACTTC; CDR3: CASSSISGSPIYEQYF
V: TRBV6-2/TRBV6-3; size: NA; J: TRBJ2-1; D: NA; DNA: TGTGCCAGCAGTTACGTCGGGGACTCTTCCTACAATGAGCAGTTCTTC; CDR3: CASSYVGDSSYNEQFF
V: TRBV7-9; size: NA; J: TRBJ2-1; D: TRBD2; DNA: TGTGCCAGCAACCCGACTAGCGGGGGGGCCGGCGAGCAGTTCTTC; CDR3: CASNPTSGGAGEQFF
V: TRBV28; size: NA; J: TRBJ1-4; D: NA; DNA: TGTGCCAGCAGTTTAGGGAGGCGGGCAGGCCTAGTTCGTGAAAAACTGTTTTTT; CDR3: CASSLGRRAGLVREKLFF
V: TRBV6-2/TRBV6-3; size: NA; J: TRBJ2-7; D: NA; DNA: TGTGCCAGCAGTTACGGATTAAGGGGCTACGAGCAGTACTTC; CDR3: CASSYGLRGYEQYF
V: TRBV7-2; size: NA; J: TRBJ1-5; D: NA; DNA: TGTGCCAGCAGCTTACCGGGGTATAATCAGCCCCAGCATTTT; CDR3: CASSLPGYNQPQHF
V: TRBV9; size: NA; J: TRBJ2-1; D: NA; DNA: TGTGCCAGCAGCCCCAGGACTGCCTCCTACAATGAGCAGTTCTTC; CDR3: CASSPRTASYNEQFF
V: TRBV3-1/TRBV3-2; size: NA; J: TRBJ2-7; D: NA; DNA: TGTGCCAGCAGCCAAGAGGACAGCTTCTACGAGCAGTACTTC; CDR3: CASSQEDSFYEQYF
V: TRBV24-1; size: NA; J: TRBJ2-5; D: TRBD1; DNA: TGTGCCACCAGTGATTTCTTAACAGGGGATCGAGAGACCCAGTACTTC; CDR3: CATSDFLTGDRETQYF
V: TRBV2; size: NA; J: TRBJ1-3; D: NA; DNA: TGTGCCAGCAGTGACGAGGCGAGAAACACCATATATTTT; CDR3: CASSDEARNTIYF
V: TRBV25-1; size: NA; J: TRBJ2-5; D: NA; DNA: TGTGCCAGCAGTGAATTAGGTGAGGGACTGAAAGAGACCCAGTACTTC; CDR3: CASSELGEGLKETQYF
V: TRBV4-1; size: NA; J: TRBJ2-3; D: TRBD1; DNA: TGCGCCAGCAGCCAAGGAAGGGACAGACCACTGTATACGCAGTATTTT; CDR3: CASSQGRDRPLYTQYF
V: TRBV15; size: NA; J: TRBJ2-7; D: NA; DNA: TGTGCCACCAGTCCCAGAAGCGGGCCCTACGAGCAGTACTTC; CDR3: CATSPRSGPYEQYF